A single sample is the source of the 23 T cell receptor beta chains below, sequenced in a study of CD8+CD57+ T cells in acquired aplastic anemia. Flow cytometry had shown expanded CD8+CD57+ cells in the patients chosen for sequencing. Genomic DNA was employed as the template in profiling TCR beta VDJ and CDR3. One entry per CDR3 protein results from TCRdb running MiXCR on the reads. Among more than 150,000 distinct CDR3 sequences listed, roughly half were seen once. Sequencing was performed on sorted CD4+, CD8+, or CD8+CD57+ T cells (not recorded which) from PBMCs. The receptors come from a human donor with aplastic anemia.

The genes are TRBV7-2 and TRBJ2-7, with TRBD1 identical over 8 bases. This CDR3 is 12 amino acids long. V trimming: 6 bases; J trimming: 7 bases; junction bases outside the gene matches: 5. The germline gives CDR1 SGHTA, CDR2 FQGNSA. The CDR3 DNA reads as TGTGCCAGCAGTAAACAGGGGGATGAGCAGTACGTC. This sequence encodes CASSKQGDEQYV.

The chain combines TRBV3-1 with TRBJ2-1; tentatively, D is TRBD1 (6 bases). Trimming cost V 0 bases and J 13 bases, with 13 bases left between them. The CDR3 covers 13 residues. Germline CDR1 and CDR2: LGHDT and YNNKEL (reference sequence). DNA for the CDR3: TGTGCCAGCAGCCAAGACCTCCACAGGGCTCAGTTCTTC. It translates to CASSQDLHRAQFF.

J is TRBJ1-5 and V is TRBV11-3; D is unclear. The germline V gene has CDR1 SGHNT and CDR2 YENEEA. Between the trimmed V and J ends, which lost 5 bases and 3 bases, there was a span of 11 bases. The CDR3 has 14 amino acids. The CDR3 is CASSEQGPNQPQHF. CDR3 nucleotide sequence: TGTGCCAGCAGCGAACAAGGGCCCAATCAGCCCCAGCATTTT.

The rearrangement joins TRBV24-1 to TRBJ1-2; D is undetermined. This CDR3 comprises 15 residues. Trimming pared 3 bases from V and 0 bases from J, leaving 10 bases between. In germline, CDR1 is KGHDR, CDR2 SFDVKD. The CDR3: CATSDPVCANYGYTF. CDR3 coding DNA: TGTGCCACCAGTGATCCCGTATGTGCTAACTATGGCTACACCTTC.

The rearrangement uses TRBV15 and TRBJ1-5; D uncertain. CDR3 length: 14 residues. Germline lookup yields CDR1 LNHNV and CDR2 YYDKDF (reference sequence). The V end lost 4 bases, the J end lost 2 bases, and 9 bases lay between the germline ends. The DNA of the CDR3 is TGTGCCACCAGCAAGATAGGCGGCAATCAGCCCCAGCATTTT. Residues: CATSKIGGNQPQHF.

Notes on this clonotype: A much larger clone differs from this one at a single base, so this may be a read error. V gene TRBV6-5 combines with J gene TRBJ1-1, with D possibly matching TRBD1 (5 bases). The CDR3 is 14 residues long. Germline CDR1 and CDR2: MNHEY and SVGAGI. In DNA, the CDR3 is TGTGCCTGCAGTTACGAGGGGAAGAACACTGAAGCTTTCTTT. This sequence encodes CACSYEGKNTEAFF.

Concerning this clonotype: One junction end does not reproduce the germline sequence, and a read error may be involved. The CDR3 DNA follows: TGTGCCAGCAGTTACAGTTCTGGAAACACCATACATTTT. Translated: CASSYSSGNTIHF. The V call is TRBV6-2 or TRBV6-3, the J call TRBJ1-3; no firm D call. The CDR3 runs 13 residues. Germline V gives CDR1 MNHEY, CDR2 SVGEGT.

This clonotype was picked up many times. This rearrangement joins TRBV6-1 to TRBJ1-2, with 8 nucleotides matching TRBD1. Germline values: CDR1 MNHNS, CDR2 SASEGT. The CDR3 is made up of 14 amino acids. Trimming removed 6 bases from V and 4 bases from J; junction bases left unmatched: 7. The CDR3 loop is CASRGDRRAYGYTF. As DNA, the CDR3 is TGTGCCAGCAGGGGGGACAGGCGGGCCTATGGCTACACCTTC.

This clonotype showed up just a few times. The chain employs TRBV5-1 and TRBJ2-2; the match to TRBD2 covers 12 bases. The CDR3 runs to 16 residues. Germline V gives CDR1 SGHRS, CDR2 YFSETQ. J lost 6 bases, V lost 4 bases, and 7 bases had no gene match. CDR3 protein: CASSTLLAGGAGELFF. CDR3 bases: TGCGCCAGCAGCACCTTACTAGCGGGGGGCGCCGGGGAGCTGTTTTTT. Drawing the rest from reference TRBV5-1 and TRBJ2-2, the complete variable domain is KAGVTQTPRYLIKTRGQQVTLSCSPISGHRSVSWYQQTPGQGLQFLFEYFSETQRNKGNFPGRFSGRQFSNSRSEMNVSTLELGDSALYLCASSTLLAGGAGELFFGEGSRLTVL.

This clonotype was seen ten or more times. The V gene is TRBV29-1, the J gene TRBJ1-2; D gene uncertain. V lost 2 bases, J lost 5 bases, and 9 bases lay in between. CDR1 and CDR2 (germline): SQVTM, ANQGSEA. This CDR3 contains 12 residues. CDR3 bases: TGCAGCGTTGAATTGGCAACGTATGGCTACACCTTC. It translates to CSVELATYGYTF.

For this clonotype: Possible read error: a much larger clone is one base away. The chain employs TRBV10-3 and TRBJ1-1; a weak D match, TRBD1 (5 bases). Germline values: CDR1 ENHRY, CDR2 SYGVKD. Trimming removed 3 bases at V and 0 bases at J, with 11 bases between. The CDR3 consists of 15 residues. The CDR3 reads CAISDPLTVNTEAFF. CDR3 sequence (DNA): TGTGCCATCAGTGACCCTTTGACAGTGAACACTGAAGCTTTCTTT.

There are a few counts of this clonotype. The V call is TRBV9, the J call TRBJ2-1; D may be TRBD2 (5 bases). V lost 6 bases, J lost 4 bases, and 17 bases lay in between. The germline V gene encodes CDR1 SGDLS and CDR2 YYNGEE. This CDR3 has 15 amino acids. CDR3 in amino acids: CASNRSDGIYNEQFF. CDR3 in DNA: TGTGCCAGCAATCGGAGTGACGGGATTTACAATGAGCAGTTCTTC.

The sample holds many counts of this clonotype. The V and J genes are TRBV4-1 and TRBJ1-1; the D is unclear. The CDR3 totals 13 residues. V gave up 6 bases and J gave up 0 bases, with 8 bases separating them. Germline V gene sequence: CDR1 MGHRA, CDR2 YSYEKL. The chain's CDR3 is CASSVQMNTEAFF. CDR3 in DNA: TGCGCCAGCAGTGTCCAGATGAACACTGAAGCTTTCTTT.

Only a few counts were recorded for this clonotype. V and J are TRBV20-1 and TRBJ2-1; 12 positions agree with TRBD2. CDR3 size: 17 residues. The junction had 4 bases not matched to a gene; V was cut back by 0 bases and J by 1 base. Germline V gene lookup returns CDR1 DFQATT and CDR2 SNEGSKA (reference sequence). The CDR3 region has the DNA TGCAGTGCTAGAGATAGACTAGCGGGAGTTTCCTACAATGAGCAGTTCTTC. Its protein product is CSARDRLAGVSYNEQFF.

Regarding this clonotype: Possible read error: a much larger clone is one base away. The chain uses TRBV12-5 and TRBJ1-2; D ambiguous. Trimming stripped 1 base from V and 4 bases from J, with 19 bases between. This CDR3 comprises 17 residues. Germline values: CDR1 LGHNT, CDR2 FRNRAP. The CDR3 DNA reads TGTGCTAGTGGTTTGGGGTTTGGGGAACCCATACCCTATGGCTACACCTTC. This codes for CASGLGFGEPIPYGYTF.

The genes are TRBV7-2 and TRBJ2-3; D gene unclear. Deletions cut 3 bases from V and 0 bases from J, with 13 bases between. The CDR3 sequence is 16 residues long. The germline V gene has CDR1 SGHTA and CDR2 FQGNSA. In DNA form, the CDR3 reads TGTGCCAGCAGCTTGGCCCCCGGCACTAGCACAGATACGCAGTATTTT. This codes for CASSLAPGTSTDTQYF.

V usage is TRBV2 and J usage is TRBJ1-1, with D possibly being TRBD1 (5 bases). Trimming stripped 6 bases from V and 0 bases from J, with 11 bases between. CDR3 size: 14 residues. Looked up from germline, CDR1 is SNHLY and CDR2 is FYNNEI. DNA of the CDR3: TGTGCCAGCAGGGCCGGGACGGTGAACACTGAAGCTTTCTTT. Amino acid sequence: CASRAGTVNTEAFF.

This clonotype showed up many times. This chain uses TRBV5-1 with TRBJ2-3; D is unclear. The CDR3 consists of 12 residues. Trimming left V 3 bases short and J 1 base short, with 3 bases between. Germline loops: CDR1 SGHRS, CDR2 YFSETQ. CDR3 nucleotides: TGCGCCAGCAGCTCCCGCACAGATACGCAGTATTTT. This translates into CASSSRTDTQYF.

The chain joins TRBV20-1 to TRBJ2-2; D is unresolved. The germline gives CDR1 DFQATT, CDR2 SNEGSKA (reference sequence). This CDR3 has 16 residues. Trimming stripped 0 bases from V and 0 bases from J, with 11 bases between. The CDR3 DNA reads TGCAGTGCTAGAGATCGCAGAAGGGCGAACACCGGGGAGCTGTTTTTT. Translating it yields CSARDRRRANTGELFF.

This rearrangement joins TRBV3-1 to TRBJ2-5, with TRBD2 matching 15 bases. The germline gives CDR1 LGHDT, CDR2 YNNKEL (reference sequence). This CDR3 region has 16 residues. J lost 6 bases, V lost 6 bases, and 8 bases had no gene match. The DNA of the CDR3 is TGTGCCAGCAGTTTAGGACTAGCGGGAGGGCCGAAGACCCAGTACTTC. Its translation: CASSLGLAGGPKTQYF.

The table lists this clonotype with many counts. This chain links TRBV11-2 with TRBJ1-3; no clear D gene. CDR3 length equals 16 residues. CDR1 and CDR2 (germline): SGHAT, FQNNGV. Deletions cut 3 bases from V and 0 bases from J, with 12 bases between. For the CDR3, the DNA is TGTGCCAGCAGCTTGGGCCCATTAACCTCTGGAAACACCATATATTTT. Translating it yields CASSLGPLTSGNTIYF.

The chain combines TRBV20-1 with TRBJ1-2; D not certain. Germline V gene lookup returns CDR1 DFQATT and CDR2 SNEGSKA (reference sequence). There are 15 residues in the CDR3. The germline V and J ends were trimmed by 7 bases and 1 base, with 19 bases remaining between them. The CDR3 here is CSVRELRDLNYGYTF. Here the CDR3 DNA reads TGCAGTGTTAGGGAGCTGAGAGACCTTAACTATGGCTACACCTTC.

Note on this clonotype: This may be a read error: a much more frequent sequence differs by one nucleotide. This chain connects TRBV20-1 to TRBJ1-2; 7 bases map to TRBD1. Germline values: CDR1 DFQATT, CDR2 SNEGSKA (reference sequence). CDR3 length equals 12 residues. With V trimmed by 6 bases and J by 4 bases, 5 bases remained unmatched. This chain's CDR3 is CSATGTAYGYTF. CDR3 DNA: TGCAGTGCCACCGGGACAGCCTATGGCTACACCTTC.